This TCR beta chain was profiled in a study of blood T cell repertoires in COVID-19. Study at large: COVID-19 samples collected from the United States, Italy and Spain covered acute and convalescent phases.

Clinical history as reported by participants underpinned cohort assignment. The germline CDR1 and CDR2 sequences are SGHNT and YENEEA. V shed 1 base and J shed 7 bases, with 8 bases lying between them. There are 13 residues in the CDR3. In the study's own analysis: The assay estimated nucleated cells by amplifying reference gene primers. The repertoire was sequenced with immunoSEQ multiplex PCR; TCRdb's copy has only in-frame clones and lacks some. That table furnishes V, J and clone size, whereas the DNA furnished D and trimming. The table includes around 170,000 clones, 80% detected once. The sequenced material came from PBMCs or T cells enriched from blood (not recorded which). V usage is TRBV11-3 and J usage is TRBJ2-1; D perhaps matches TRBD2 (5 bases). The receptor was derived from a man aged 60-69 years who had been exposed to COVID-19. CDR3 residues: CASSLAGRNEQFF. CDR3 nucleotides: TGTGCCAGCAGCTTAGCGGGAAGGAATGAGCAGTTCTTC.